Sequencing of this T cell receptor (beta chain) was carried out in a study of T-cell reconstitution after alpha-beta-depleted transplantation in children. The V and J ends lost 1 base and 0 bases respectively, with 7 bases between them. This CDR3 contains 14 residues. Germline V gene data show CDR1 as GTSNPN and CDR2 as SVGIG (reference sequence). The authors prepared the TCRbeta library with unique molecular identifiers. TCRdb redid the calling of the PCR reads with MiXCR, one entry per CDR3 protein. This table holds almost 500,000 distinct CDR3 sequences, roughly an eighth found once. The TCR comes from a human donor who donated a stem cell graft to a child with combined immunodeficiency. This specimen consisted of PBMCs from the stem cell graft donor, obtained from the stem cell graft. This chain uses TRBV30 with TRBJ2-1; tentative D call: TRBD1 (6 bases). The CDR3 here is CAWSGQVSYNEQFF. DNA for the CDR3: TGTGCCTGGAGTGGACAGGTCTCCTACAATGAGCAGTTCTTC.